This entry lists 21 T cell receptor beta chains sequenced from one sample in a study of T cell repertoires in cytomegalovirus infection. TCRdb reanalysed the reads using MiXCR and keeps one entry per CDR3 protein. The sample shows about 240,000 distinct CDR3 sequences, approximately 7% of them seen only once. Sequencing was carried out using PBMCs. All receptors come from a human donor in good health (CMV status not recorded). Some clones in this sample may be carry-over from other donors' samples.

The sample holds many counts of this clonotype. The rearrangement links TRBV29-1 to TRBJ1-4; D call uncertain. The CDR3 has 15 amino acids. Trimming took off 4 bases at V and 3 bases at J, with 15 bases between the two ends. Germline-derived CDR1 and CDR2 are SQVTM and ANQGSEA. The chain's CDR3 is CSVAGSSPPNEKLFF. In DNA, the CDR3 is TGCAGCGTTGCCGGCTCCTCACCGCCTAATGAAAAACTGTTTTTT.

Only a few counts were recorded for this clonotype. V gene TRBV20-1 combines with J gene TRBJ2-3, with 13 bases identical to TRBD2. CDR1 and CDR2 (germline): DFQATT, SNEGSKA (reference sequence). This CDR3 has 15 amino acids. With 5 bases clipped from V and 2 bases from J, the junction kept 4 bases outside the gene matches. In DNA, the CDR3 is TGCAGTGCTGGGACTAGCGGGGTTGACACAGATACGCAGTATTTT. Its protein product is CSAGTSGVDTDTQYF.

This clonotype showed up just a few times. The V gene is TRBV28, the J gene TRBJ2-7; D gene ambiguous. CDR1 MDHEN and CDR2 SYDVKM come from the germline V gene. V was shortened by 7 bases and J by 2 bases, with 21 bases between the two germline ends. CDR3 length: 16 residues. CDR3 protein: CASIPNSQVSTYEQYF. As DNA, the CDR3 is TGTGCCAGCATTCCTAACTCCCAGGTTTCAACCTACGAGCAGTACTTC.

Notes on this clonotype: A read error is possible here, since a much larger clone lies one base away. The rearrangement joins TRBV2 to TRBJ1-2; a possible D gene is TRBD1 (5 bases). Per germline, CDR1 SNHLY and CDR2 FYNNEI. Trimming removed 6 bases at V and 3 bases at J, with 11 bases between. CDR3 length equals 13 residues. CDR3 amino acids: CASRSRGDYGYTF. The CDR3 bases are TGTGCCAGCAGGAGTCGGGGGGACTATGGCTACACCTTC.

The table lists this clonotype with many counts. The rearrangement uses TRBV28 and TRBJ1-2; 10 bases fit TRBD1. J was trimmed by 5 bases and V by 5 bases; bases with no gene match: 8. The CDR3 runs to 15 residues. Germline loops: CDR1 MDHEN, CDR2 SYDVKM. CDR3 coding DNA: TGTGCCAGCAGTCCTTCCAGGGACAGGGGTTATGGCTACACCTTC. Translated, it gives CASSPSRDRGYGYTF.

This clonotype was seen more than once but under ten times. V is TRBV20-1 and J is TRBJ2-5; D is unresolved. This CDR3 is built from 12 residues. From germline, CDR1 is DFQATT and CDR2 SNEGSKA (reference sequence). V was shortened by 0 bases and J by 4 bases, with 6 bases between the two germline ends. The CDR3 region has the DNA TGCAGTGCTAGAGATCACAGAGAGACCCAGTACTTC. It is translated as CSARDHRETQYF.

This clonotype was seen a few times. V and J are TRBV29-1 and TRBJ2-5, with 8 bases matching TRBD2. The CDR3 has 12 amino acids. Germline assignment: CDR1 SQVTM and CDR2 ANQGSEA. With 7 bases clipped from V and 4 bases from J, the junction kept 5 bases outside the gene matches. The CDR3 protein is CSAGGGGETQYF. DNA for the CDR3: TGCAGCGCCGGGGGGGGAGGAGAGACCCAGTACTTC.

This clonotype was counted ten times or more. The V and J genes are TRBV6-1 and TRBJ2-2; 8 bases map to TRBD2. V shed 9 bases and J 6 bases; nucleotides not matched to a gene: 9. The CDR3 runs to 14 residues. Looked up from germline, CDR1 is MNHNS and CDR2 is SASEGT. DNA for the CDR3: TGTGCCAGTCACTACCGGGGGGGGGCCGGGGAGCTGTTTTTT. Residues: CASHYRGGAGELFF.

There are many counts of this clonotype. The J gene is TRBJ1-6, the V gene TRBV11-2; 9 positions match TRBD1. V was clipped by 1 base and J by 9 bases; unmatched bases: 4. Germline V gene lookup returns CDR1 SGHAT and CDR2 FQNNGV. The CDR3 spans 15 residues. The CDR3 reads CASSLAHRGPSPLHF. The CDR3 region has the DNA TGTGCCAGCAGCTTAGCACACAGGGGGCCTTCACCCCTCCACTTT.

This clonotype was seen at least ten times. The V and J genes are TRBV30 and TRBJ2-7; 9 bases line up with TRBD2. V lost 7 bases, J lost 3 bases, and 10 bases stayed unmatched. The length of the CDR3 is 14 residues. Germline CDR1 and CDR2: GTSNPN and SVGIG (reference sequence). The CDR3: CASTRKAGGYEQYF. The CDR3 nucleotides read TGTGCCTCCACAAGGAAAGCGGGGGGCTACGAGCAGTACTTC. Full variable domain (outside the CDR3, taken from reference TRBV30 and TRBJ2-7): SQTIHQWPATLVQPVGSPLSLECTVEGTSNPNLYWYRQAAGRGLQLLFYSVGIGQISSEVPQNLSASRPQDRQFILSSKKLLLSDSGFYLCASTRKAGGYEQYFGPGTRLTVT.

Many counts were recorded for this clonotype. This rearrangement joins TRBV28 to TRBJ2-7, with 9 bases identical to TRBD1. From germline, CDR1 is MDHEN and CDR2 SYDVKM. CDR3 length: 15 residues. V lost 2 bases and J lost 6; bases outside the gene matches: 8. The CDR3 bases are TGTGCCAGCAGTTTAGGAGGGACAGGGCTCCTCGAGCAGTACTTC. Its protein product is CASSLGGTGLLEQYF.

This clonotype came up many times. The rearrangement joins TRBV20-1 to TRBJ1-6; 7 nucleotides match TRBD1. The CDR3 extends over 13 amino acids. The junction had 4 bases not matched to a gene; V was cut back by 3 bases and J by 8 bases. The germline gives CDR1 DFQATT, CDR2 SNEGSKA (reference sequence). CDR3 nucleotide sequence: TGCAGTGCTAGGCGGACAGGAGATTCACCCCTCCACTTT. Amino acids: CSARRTGDSPLHF.

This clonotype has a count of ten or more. This CDR3 reads CASSRFQGAGELFF. CDR3 coding DNA: TGTGCCAGCAGCCGATTCCAGGGGGCCGGGGAGCTGTTTTTT. The V gene is TRBV7-2, the J gene TRBJ2-2, with TRBD1 matching over 7 bases. CDR3 length: 14 residues. The germline CDR1 and CDR2 sequences are SGHTA and FQGNSA. J was trimmed by 6 bases and V by 5 bases; bases with no gene match: 6.

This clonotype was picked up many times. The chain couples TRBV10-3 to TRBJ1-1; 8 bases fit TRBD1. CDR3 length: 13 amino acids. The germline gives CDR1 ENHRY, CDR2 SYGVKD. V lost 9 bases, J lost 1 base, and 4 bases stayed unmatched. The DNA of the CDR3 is TGTGCCATAAGTACAGGGGGGAACACTGAAGCTTTCTTT. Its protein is CAISTGGNTEAFF.

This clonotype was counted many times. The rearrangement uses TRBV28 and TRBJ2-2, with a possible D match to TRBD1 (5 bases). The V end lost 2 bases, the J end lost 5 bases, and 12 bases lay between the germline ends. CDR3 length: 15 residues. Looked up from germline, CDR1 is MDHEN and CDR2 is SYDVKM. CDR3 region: CASSLAGLKTGELFF. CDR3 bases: TGTGCCAGCAGTTTAGCAGGGCTGAAGACCGGGGAGCTGTTTTTT.

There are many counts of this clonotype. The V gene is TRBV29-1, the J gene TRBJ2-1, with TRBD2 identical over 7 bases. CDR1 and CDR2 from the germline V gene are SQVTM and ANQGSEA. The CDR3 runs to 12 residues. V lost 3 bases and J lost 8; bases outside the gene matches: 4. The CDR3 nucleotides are TGCAGCGTTGATCTGGCGGGGGATGAGCAGTTCTTC. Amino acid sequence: CSVDLAGDEQFF.

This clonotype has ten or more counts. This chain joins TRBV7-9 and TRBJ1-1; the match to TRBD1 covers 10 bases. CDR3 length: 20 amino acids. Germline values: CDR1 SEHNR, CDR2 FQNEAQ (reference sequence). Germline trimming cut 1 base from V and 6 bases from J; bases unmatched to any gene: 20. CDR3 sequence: CASSLEILRTGGGLLAEAFF. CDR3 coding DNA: TGTGCCAGCAGCTTAGAAATACTACGGACAGGGGGGGGTCTATTGGCTGAAGCTTTCTTT. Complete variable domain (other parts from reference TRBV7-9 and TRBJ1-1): DTGVSQNPRHKITKRGQNVTFRCDPISEHNRLYWYRQTLGQGPEFLTYFQNEAQLEKSRLLSDRFSAERPKGSFSTLEIQRTEQGDSAMYLCASSLEILRTGGGLLAEAFFGQGTRLTVV.

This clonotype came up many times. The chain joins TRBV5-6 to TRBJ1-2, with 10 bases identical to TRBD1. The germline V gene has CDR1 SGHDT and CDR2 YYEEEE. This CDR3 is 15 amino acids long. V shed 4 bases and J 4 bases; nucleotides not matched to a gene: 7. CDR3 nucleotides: TGTGCCAGCAGCACCCGGACAGGGGGAGGCTATGGCTACACCTTC. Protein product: CASSTRTGGGYGYTF.

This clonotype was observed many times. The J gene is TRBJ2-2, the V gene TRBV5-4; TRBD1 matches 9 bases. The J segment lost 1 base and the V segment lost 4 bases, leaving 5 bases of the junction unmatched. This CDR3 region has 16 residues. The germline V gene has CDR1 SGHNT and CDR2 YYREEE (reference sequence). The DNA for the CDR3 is TGTGCCAGCAGCCAGGGACAGGGTAGGAACACCGGGGAGCTGTTTTTT. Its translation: CASSQGQGRNTGELFF.

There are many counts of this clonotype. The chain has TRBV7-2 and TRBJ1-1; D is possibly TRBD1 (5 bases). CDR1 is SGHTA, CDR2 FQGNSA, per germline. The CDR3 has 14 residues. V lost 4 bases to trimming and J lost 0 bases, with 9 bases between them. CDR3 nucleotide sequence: TGTGCCAGCAGCTCCCAGGGAATGAACACTGAAGCTTTCTTT. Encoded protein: CASSSQGMNTEAFF.

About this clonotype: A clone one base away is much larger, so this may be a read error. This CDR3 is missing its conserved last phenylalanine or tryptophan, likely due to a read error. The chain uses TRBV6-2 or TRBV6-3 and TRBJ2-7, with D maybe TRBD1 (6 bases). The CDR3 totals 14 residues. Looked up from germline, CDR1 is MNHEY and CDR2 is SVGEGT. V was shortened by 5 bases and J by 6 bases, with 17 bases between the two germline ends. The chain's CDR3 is CASSTSKDSFEQYS. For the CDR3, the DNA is TGTGCCAGCAGTACCTCGAAGGACAGTTTCGAGCAGTACTCC.